This is a list of T cell receptor beta chains from one sample in a study of tumor-infiltrating lymphocytes in primary liver carcinoma. TCRdb re-called the multiplex PCR reads with MiXCR, one entry per CDR3 protein. The table shows over 100,000 distinct CDR3 sequences, with around 70% occurring only once. The specimen sequenced was tumor-adjacent normal liver tissue. These receptors were obtained from a woman aged 55-70 years with primary liver carcinoma and hepatitis B virus infection. Each CDR3 is given with its conserved first and last residue. D genes are given only for firm matches. Some rows mark clone size as missing; the rest say once, few, many or name a class of expanded clone.

v_call	d_call	j_call	clone_size	cdr3_nt	cdr3_aa
TRBV7-9	TRBD1	TRBJ2-3	few	TGTGCCAGCAGCCTTGACAGGGTGCGGATAGATACGCAGTATTTT	CASSLDRVRIDTQYF
TRBV12-3/TRBV12-4	-	TRBJ1-2	-	TGTGCCAACAGTTTGTTCCCAGGGAGCGTTTATGGCTACACCTTC	CANSLFPGSVYGYTF
TRBV6-5	TRBD2	TRBJ2-6	-	TGTTCCAGCAGACCCCACCCCCTAGCGGGATATCTTCCCCCTTCCATCTCTGGGGCCAACGTCCTGACTTTC	CSSRPHPLAGYLPPSISGANVLTF
TRBV6-5	TRBD1	TRBJ1-4	-	TGTCCCAGCACCTCCGGACAGGGAGGAACTAATGAGAAACTGTTTTTT	CPSTSGQGGTNEKLFF
TRBV11-1	-	TRBJ2-1	few	TGTGCCAGCAGCTTCATCGGGAGACAGGATGATCAGTTCTTC	CASSFIGRQDDQFF
TRBV11-3	-	TRBJ2-2	-	TGTGCCGACCGCTTAGAGAGTAACACCGGGGAGCTGTTTTTT	CADRLESNTGELFF
TRBV10-1	-	TRBJ2-1	few	TGCGCCAGCAGTGTTGGACTTAGTCGGGAGCAGTTCTTC	CASSVGLSREQFF
TRBV11-2	-	TRBJ2-3	-	TGTGACGGCACCAATCAGCGGGGCACAGATACGCAGTATTTT	CDGTNQRGTDTQYF
TRBV7-9	TRBD2	TRBJ2-1	-	TGTGCCAGCAGCTTCTCCGGGACTAGCCCCAATGAGCAGTTCTTC	CASSFSGTSPNEQFF
TRBV12-3/TRBV12-4	-	TRBJ2-2	-	TGTACCAGCAGTTTAGAGATGGGCGGGGAGCTATTTTTT	CTSSLEMGGELFF
TRBV29-1	TRBD1	TRBJ2-3	many	TGCAGCGTTGACAGGGGGCAGGAAGTAGATACGCAGTATTTT	CSVDRGQEVDTQYF
TRBV5-1	TRBD2	TRBJ2-3	-	TGCGCCAGCAGCTTGGCCCGGGGGGACCCCACAGATACGCAGTATTTT	CASSLARGDPTDTQYF
TRBV20-1	TRBD2	TRBJ2-3	-	TGCAGCGGGACTAGCGGCTACACTGATACGCAGTATTTT	CSGTSGYTDTQYF
TRBV6-2/TRBV6-3	-	TRBJ2-1	-	TGTGCCAGTAGTTACTTACAGAGTAATGAGCAGTTTTTC	CASSYLQSNEQFF
TRBV7-9	-	TRBJ2-7	once	TGTGCCAGCGACTTAGCAGGGTCGAGGAACGAGCAGTACTTC	CASDLAGSRNEQYF
TRBV11-3	-	TRBJ2-6	-	TGTGCCAGCAGCTATGGGGACAACCGGACCAAGGTCCTGACTTTC	CASSYGDNRTKVLTF
TRBV4-2	-	TRBJ2-1	-	TGTGCCAGCAGCCAAGTCCTAGCGAGAGACTTCTACAATGAGCAGCTCTTC	CASSQVLARDFYNEQLF
TRBV29-1	-	TRBJ2-3	-	TGCAGCGTGTCTAGTGAGTGTGGCACAGATAGGCAGTATTTT	CSVSSECGTDRQYF
TRBV4-1	TRBD2	TRBJ2-1	-	TGCGCCAGCAGCTCCCGGACTAGCGGGAGGGCTAGGGAGCAGTTCTTC	CASSSRTSGRAREQFF
TRBV5-6	TRBD2	TRBJ2-3	-	TGTGCCAGCAGCTTGGGGCCACTTGCGGGAGGAGATACGCACTATTTT	CASSLGPLAGGDTHYF
TRBV12-3/TRBV12-4	-	TRBJ2-7	-	TGTCCCAGCAGTAAACCCAGGGCGCCCAGCTCCTACGAGCAGTACTTC	CPSSKPRAPSSYEQYF
TRBV7-8	-	TRBJ1-5	many	TGTGCCAGCAGCCCTAGGACCGGAGGGAGCAATCAGCCCCAGCATTTT	CASSPRTGGSNQPQHF
TRBV11-3	TRBD2	TRBJ2-2	-	TGTGTCAGCAGCTTAGGCAGGCTAGCGGGAAACACCGGGGAACTGTTTTTC	CVSSLGRLAGNTGELFF
TRBV28	-	TRBJ2-7	many	TGTGCCAGCAGTTTCAGCGGGCGAAGCTCCTACGAGCAGTACTTC	CASSFSGRSSYEQYF
TRBV6-2/TRBV6-3	TRBD2	TRBJ2-5	few	TGTGCCAGCAGCCCCTACAGTATTAGCGGGAGTTCTACTCGGGAGACCCAGTACTTC	CASSPYSISGSSTRETQYF
TRBV20-1	TRBD1	TRBJ2-2	few	TGCAGTGCGGGCGGACAGGGAAGGACCGGGGAGCTGTTTTTT	CSAGGQGRTGELFF
TRBV6-5	-	TRBJ2-5	-	TGTGCTAGCAGCACCGCGGTGGGGGAGACCCAGTACTTC	CASSTAVGETQYF
TRBV11-2	TRBD1	TRBJ2-7	-	TGTGCCAGCAGCATAACAGGGGATAGTTACGAGCAGTACTTC	CASSITGDSYEQYF
TRBV28	-	TRBJ1-1	-	TGTGCCAGCAGACAACATGGGACGAACACTGAAGCTTTCTTT	CASRQHGTNTEAFF
TRBV11-3	-	TRBJ1-1	-	TGTACCAGCAGCCCCCCCGGGATACAAATGAGCACTGAAGCTTTCTTT	CTSSPPGIQMSTEAFF
TRBV29-1	-	TRBJ2-3	-	-	CSVAVAGGSGDTQYF
TRBV28	TRBD1	TRBJ1-1	-	TGTGCCAACAGTTTCTTGGAGGGGGCGGGGAGAACTGAAGCTTTCTTT	CANSFLEGAGRTEAFF
TRBV6-1	TRBD2	TRBJ2-5	-	TGTCCTAGCAGTGTTCGAGCGGGAGGGCTAGGCTTGGAGACCCAGTACTTC	CPSSVRAGGLGLETQYF
TRBV10-3	TRBD1	TRBJ1-4	-	TGTGCCATCATCTGGACAGGAACTAATGAAAAACTGTTTTTT	CAIIWTGTNEKLFF
TRBV28	-	TRBJ1-2	once	TGTGCTAGCAGTCGCGCTCCCGGGGGGATTGGAGGCTACAGCTTC	CASSRAPGGIGGYSF
TRBV28	TRBD2	TRBJ2-3	-	TGTGCCAGCAGTTTTCCCGGGACTAGCGGGAGCACAGATACGCAGTATTTT	CASSFPGTSGSTDTQYF
TRBV4-1	-	TRBJ2-7	-	TGCGCCAGCAGCCAAGATAAGTTAAATTATGGCGAGCAGTACTTC	CASSQDKLNYGEQYF
TRBV14	-	TRBJ2-7	-	TGTGCCAGCAGCCCGGACAGCATCTCCTACGAGCAGTATTTC	CASSPDSISYEQYF
TRBV6-1	-	TRBJ2-5	-	TGTGCCAGCAGTGAAGCGGGCAGGGAGTACCAAGAGACCTGGTACTTC	CASSEAGREYQETWYF
TRBV6-1	-	TRBJ2-1	-	TGTGCCAGCATCGTAGGGGTGGACTACAATAAGCAGTCCTTC	CASIVGVDYNKQSF
TRBV19	TRBD2	TRBJ2-3	few	TGTGCCAGTGGGCTCTTTAGCGGGGCCACAGATACGCAGTATTTT	CASGLFSGATDTQYF
TRBV4-1	TRBD1	TRBJ1-1	once	TGCGCCAGCAGCCAACAGACAGGGACGGGGGCAGCTATCTTT	CASSQQTGTGAAIF